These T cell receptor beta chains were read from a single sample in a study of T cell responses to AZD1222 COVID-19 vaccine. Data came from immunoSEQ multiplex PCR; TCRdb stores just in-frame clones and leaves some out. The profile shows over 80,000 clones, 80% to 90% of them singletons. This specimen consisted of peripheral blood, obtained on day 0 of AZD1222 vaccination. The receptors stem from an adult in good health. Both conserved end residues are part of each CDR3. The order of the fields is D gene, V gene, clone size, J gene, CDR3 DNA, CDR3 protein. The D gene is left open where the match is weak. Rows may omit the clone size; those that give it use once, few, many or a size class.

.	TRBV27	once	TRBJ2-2	TGTGCCAGCAGGGACGATTACACCGGGGAGCTGTTTTTT	CASRDDYTGELFF
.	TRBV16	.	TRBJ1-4	TGTGCCAGCAGCCCCGACAGCAGAGGAAAACTGTTTTTT	CASSPDSRGKLFF
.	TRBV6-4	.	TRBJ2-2	TGTGCCAGCAGTCCGGACAGGGAGGGGGCCACCGGGGAGCTGTTTTTT	CASSPDREGATGELFF
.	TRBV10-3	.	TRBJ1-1	TGTGCCATCAGTGAGTCGTGGCACAACACTGAAGCTTTCTTT	CAISESWHNTEAFF
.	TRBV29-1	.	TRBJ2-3	TGCAGCGTTAAAGGTCGGACAGCTCGCACAGATACGCAGTATTTT	CSVKGRTARTDTQYF
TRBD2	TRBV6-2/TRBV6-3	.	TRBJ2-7	TGTGCCAGCAGTACCGGGACTAGCGGATACGAGCAGTACTTC	CASSTGTSGYEQYF
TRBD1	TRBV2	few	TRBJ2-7	TGTGCCAGTTTAGGGACAGCTTCCTACGAGCAGTACTTC	CASLGTASYEQYF
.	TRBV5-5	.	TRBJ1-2	TGTGCCAGCAGCTTGCAAAACGGGGTAGGCTATGGCTACACCTTC	CASSLQNGVGYGYTF
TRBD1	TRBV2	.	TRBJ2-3	TGTGCCACCTCCTTGGGACAGGTAACAGATACGCAGTATTTT	CATSLGQVTDTQYF
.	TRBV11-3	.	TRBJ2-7	TGTGCCAGCAGCTTAGAATCAGGAGCTGGGGGCTACGAGCAGTACTTC	CASSLESGAGGYEQYF
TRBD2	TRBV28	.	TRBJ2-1	TGTGCCAGCAGTTTTTCCCCAAATAGCGGGAGCTCCTACAATGAGCAGTTCTTC	CASSFSPNSGSSYNEQFF
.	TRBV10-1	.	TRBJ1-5	TGCGCCAGCAGTGAGTTCGCCAGAAGGGGCAATCAGCCCCAGCATTTT	CASSEFARRGNQPQHF
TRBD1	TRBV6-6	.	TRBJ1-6	TGTGCCAGCAGTAGCCGGGACAGGGACTCACCCCTCCACTTT	CASSSRDRDSPLHF
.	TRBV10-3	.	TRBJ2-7	TGTGCCATCAGTGAGATCCGGGGGGAGCAGTACTTC	CAISEIRGEQYF
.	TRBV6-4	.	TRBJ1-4	TGTGCCAGCAGTGTAAAGATGACTAATGAAAAACTGTTTTTT	CASSVKMTNEKLFF
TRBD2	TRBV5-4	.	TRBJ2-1	TGTGCCAGTAGCGGGAGGGCCTCTGGAAACTACAATGAGCAGTTCTTC	CASSGRASGNYNEQFF
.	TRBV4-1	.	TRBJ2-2	TGCGCCAGCAGCCAGCTGGATATGGGGTTCGGGACCGGGGAGCTGTTTTTT	CASSQLDMGFGTGELFF
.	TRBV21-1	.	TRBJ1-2	TGTGCTAATGGGCAGGGGACCTCCCGGAACTATGGCTACACCTTC	CANGQGTSRNYGYTF
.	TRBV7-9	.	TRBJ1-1	TGTGCCAGCACCTCAACCCGGCCCCGGGACGCCACTGAAGCTTTCTTT	CASTSTRPRDATEAFF
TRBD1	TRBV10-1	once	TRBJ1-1	TGCGCCAGTGGGACAGGGGGCAATGAAGCTTTCTTT	CASGTGGNEAFF
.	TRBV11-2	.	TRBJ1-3	TGTGCCAGCAGCCTCGGGAGGCCTGGAAACACCATATATTTT	CASSLGRPGNTIYF
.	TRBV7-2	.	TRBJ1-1	TGTGCCAGCAGCTACGAGTGGGGCACTGAAGCTTTCTTT	CASSYEWGTEAFF
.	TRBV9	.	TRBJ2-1	TGTGCCAGCACGAGAGGTGTAGGCTCCAGCTCCTACAATGAGCAGTTCTTC	CASTRGVGSSSYNEQFF
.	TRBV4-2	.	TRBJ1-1	TGTGCCAGCAGCCAAGATTTTGCGGCAGGGACGAACACTGAAGCTTTCTTT	CASSQDFAAGTNTEAFF
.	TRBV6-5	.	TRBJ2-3	TGTGCCAGCAGTTACGGCTACGGCGGGATGCCAGATACGCAGTATTTT	CASSYGYGGMPDTQYF
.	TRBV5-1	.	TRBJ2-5	TGCGCCAGCAGCTTGGAGGACTCGCAAGAGACCCAGTACTTC	CASSLEDSQETQYF
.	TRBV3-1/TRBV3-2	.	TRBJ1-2	TGTGCCAGCAGCCGGCGTGGGGTCTATGGCTACACCTTC	CASSRRGVYGYTF
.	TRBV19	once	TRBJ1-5	TGTGCCAGTAGTACCGAGGGGGAGTGGGGCAATCAGCCCCAGCATTTT	CASSTEGEWGNQPQHF
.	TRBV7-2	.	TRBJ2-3	TGTGCCAGCAGCGGAGGCGGGGATACGCAGTATTTT	CASSGGGDTQYF
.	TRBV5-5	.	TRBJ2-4	TGTGCCAGCAGCTTGAACCCCGGGGCAAACATTCAGTACTTC	CASSLNPGANIQYF
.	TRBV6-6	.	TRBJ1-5	TGTGCCAGCAGTCCCGGGCCGGGGCAGCCCCAGCATTTT	CASSPGPGQPQHF
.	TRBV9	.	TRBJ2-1	TGTGCCAGCAGCGCTGACAATGAGCAGTTCTTC	CASSADNEQFF
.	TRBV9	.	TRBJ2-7	TGTGCCAGCAGCGTCGACAGAGGCGAGCAGTACTTC	CASSVDRGEQYF
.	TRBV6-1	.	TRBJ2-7	TGTGCCAGCAGTGAACGGAACTACGAGCAGTACTTC	CASSERNYEQYF
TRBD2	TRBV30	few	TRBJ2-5	TGTGCCTGGAGGAGAACTAGCGGGAGTGGGACCCAGTACTTC	CAWRRTSGSGTQYF
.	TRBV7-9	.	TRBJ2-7	TGTGCCAGCAGCCCTTGGAGTGGCCCCTACGAGCAGTACTTC	CASSPWSGPYEQYF
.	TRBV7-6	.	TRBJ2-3	TGTGCCAGCAGCTTAGTCACAGGGAGGGGCACAGATACGCAGTATTTT	CASSLVTGRGTDTQYF
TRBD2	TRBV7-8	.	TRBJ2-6	TGTGCCAGCAGCTTGCCCCAGACTAGCGGGAGCTCAGGGGCCAACGTCCTGACTTTC	CASSLPQTSGSSGANVLTF
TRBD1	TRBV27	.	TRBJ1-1	TGTGCCAGCATACCTTCCGGGACAGCGAACACTGAAGCTTTCTTT	CASIPSGTANTEAFF
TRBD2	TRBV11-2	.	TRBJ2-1	TGTGCCAGCAGCCTGGGACGGAAGGTTAGCGGGAGCTCCTACAATGAGCAGTTCTTC	CASSLGRKVSGSSYNEQFF
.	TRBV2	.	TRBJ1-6	TGTGCCAGCACCGCGAGGCAGGGGACTTATAATTCACCCCTCCACTTT	CASTARQGTYNSPLHF
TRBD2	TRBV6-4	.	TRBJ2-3	TGTGCCAGCGAAACGGGGACTAGCGGGAGAGTTGCAGATACGCAGTATTTT	CASETGTSGRVADTQYF
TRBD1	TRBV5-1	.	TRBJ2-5	TGCGCCAGCAGCCCGGGACAGGGGGTTTTGCGAGAGACCCAGTACTTC	CASSPGQGVLRETQYF
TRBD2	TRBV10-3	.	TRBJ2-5	TGTGCCATCAGTGAGTCAACACTAGCGGGAGAGAAAGAGACCCAGTACTTC	CAISESTLAGEKETQYF
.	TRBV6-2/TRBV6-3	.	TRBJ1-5	TGTGCCAGCAGCACTCCGTCGAGGGATCCCAATCAGCCCCAGCATTTT	CASSTPSRDPNQPQHF
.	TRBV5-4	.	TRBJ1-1	TGTGCCAGCAGCTCCCCGACTGAGATGAACACTGAAGCTTTCTTT	CASSSPTEMNTEAFF
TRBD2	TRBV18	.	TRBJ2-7	TGTGCCAGCGGGACTAGCGGCACCTACGAGCAGTACTTC	CASGTSGTYEQYF
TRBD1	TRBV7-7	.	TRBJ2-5	TGTGCTAGCAGCTTAGAGGGACAGGGAGAGACCCAGTACTTC	CASSLEGQGETQYF
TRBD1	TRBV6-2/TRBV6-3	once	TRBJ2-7	TGTGCCAGCAGCTCAGCCAAAACCTCTATACAGGGGTCATACGAGCAGTACTTC	CASSSAKTSIQGSYEQYF
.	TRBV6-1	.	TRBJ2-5	TGTGCCAGCAGTGAGAACAGTAGGACCCAGTACTTC	CASSENSRTQYF
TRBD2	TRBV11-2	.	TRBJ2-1	TGTGCCAGCAGCTTAGCTGGGCTAGCGGGAGGCAATACCTACAATGAGCAGTTCTTC	CASSLAGLAGGNTYNEQFF
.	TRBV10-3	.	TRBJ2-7	TGTGCCATCAGTGAGAGGGGCTACGAGCAGTACTTC	CAISERGYEQYF
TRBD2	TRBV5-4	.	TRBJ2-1	TGTGCCAGCAGCTTATTAGCGGGACCCTCCTACAATGAGCAGTTCTTC	CASSLLAGPSYNEQFF